The rows below give T cell receptor beta chains drawn from one sample of a study of blood T cell repertoires in COVID-19. Profiled with immunoSEQ multiplex PCR; TCRdb holds only in-frame clones, not every one. The data contain roughly 290,000 clones, around 81% of them singletons. Source material: peripheral blood. These receptors were taken from a person aged 65 to 79 with COVID-19, enrolled during active disease. The CDR3 runs from the conserved cysteine through the conserved F or W. The D gene is left open where the match is weak. The size of a clone is reported for some rows only, either as once, few or many, or as a class for expanded clones.

cdr3_nt cdr3_aa clone_size j_call d_call cdr3_length v_call
TGTGCCAGCAGTCCGTTCCTGGCTGCCCCCCCAATTGAGACCCAGTACTTC CASSPFLAAPPIETQYF few TRBJ2-5 - 17 TRBV27
TGTGCCAGCAGCCCGGTATCCGGGACAGAGACCCGCGGAAACACCATATATTTT CASSPVSGTETRGNTIYF - TRBJ1-3 TRBD1 18 TRBV25-1
TGTGCCAGCTCACGGGCAGGGGACCTCTACGAGCAGTACTTC CASSRAGDLYEQYF few TRBJ2-7 - 14 TRBV18
TGTGCCAGCAGTGAAGTTCCACGGGGGGCCAACGTCCTGACTTTC CASSEVPRGANVLTF - TRBJ2-6 - 15 TRBV6-1
TGTGCCAGTAGTATCCGCTCGACAAGATCTAGCACAGATACGCAGTATTTT CASSIRSTRSSTDTQYF - TRBJ2-3 - 17 TRBV19
TGTGCCACCAGCAGAGAAGGTCAGGGGGGCACAGATACGCAGTATTTT CATSREGQGGTDTQYF - TRBJ2-3 TRBD1 16 TRBV15
TGTGCCAGCAGTTCCCTTGGGGGGGCAGACACCGGGGAGCTGTTTTTT CASSSLGGADTGELFF - TRBJ2-2 - 16 TRBV6-5
TGTGCCAGCAGTTCAAACCCCGGGACAACCAAAGGGGAAAAACTGTTTTTT CASSSNPGTTKGEKLFF once TRBJ1-4 - 17 TRBV28
TGTGCCAGCAGCTCAGCCACACCTTACTATGGCTACACCTTC CASSSATPYYGYTF - TRBJ1-2 - 14 TRBV7-9
TGTGCCAGCAGCTACCGCGGGGGGGCTGACGGGGAGCTGTTTTTT CASSYRGGADGELFF - TRBJ2-2 TRBD2 15 TRBV11-3
TGTGCCAGCAGTGCAAATCTTGACACGGGGGGGGCCCAGTACTTC CASSANLDTGGAQYF - TRBJ2-5 TRBD2 15 TRBV7-7
TGTGCCAGCAGCCAAGCATTCAGGGGGCCAGATACGCAGTATTTT CASSQAFRGPDTQYF - TRBJ2-3 TRBD1 15 TRBV3-1/TRBV3-2
TGTGCCACCAGCAGGTCTTTGGACAGGGCACAGCCCCAGCATTTT CATSRSLDRAQPQHF - TRBJ1-5 TRBD1 15 TRBV15
TGTGCCACGACCCAGCGGAGAGAGGATCAGCCCCAGCATTTT CATTQRREDQPQHF once TRBJ1-5 - 14 TRBV19
TGTGCCAGCAGCTTATCTAGAGGCTACGAGCAGTACTTC CASSLSRGYEQYF - TRBJ2-7 - 13 TRBV7-8
TGCGCCAGCAGCCAAGATGGCCCTCAGTTGAACACTGAAGCTTTCTTT CASSQDGPQLNTEAFF - TRBJ1-1 - 16 TRBV4-3
TGTGCCAGTAGCGGGAGCTCCTACGAGCAGTACTTC CASSGSSYEQYF once TRBJ2-7 TRBD2 12 TRBV6-5
TGTGCCAGCAGCTCCTACAATCAGCCCCAGCATTTT CASSSYNQPQHF - TRBJ1-5 - 12 TRBV7-9
TGTGCCGACAAACAGCTTTTGAACTATGGCTACACCTTC CADKQLLNYGYTF - TRBJ1-2 - 13 TRBV2
TGTGCCAGCAGCTTACCCACCGGGACAGGGGGACGTATCAGCTACACCTTC CASSLPTGTGGRISYTF - TRBJ1-2 TRBD1 17 TRBV7-9
TGTGCCAGCAGCTTAGCGGAGGGACAGGGGGGGGATACGCAGTATTTT CASSLAEGQGGDTQYF - TRBJ2-3 TRBD1 16 TRBV7-2
TGTGCCTGGAGTGTACCGACAGGGTTCGGGGATCAGCCCCAGCATTTT CAWSVPTGFGDQPQHF - TRBJ1-5 TRBD1 16 TRBV30
TGTGCCAGTAGTACCCTCTCAACTGGGGGGAATTCACCCCTCCACTTT CASSTLSTGGNSPLHF - TRBJ1-6 - 16 TRBV19
TGTGCTAGTGGACCCTCCTGGGCGGGAGGGCCGGGAGATACGCAGTATTTT CASGPSWAGGPGDTQYF - TRBJ2-3 TRBD2 17 TRBV12-5
TGTGCCAGCAGCCCCGGGACAGGGGCTGTGGAGCAGTACTTC CASSPGTGAVEQYF - TRBJ2-7 TRBD1 14 TRBV11-2
TGTGCCAGCAGCTTAGGGACAGCCAGCAATGAGCAGTTCTTC CASSLGTASNEQFF - TRBJ2-1 - 14 TRBV7-8
TGTGCCAGCCCCCCGCGGGATTCTTGGCGGGGGTCCTACAATGAGCAGTTCTTC CASPPRDSWRGSYNEQFF - TRBJ2-1 TRBD2 18 TRBV28
TGTGCCAGCAGCCTTACGGGGGGCCCCTACCGGGATACGCAGTATTTT CASSLTGGPYRDTQYF - TRBJ2-3 - 16 TRBV7-3
TGTGCCAGCAGCTGGGACAGAGGAAACACCATATATTTT CASSWDRGNTIYF many TRBJ1-3 TRBD1 13 TRBV13
TGCGCCAGCAGCCAAGGCGTTCAGGGAAGCGGCACAGATACGCAGTATTTT CASSQGVQGSGTDTQYF - TRBJ2-3 - 17 TRBV4-1
TGTGCCAGCAGTCGCCGCAGGGCCCAGCCCCAGCATTTT CASSRRRAQPQHF - TRBJ1-5 - 13 TRBV28
TGTGCCAGCAGCCCTCGACAGGGTTACTATGGCTACACCTTC CASSPRQGYYGYTF - TRBJ1-2 TRBD1 14 TRBV14
TGTGCCAGCAGTCTGGACAGGAAGTCTGGTCAGCCCCAGCATTTT CASSLDRKSGQPQHF - TRBJ1-5 TRBD1 15 TRBV5-8
TGCAGTGCTAGTAACAGGGTACTAGCTTTCTTT CSASNRVLAFF - TRBJ1-1 - 11 TRBV20-1
TGTGCCATCAGTGTAGGAGGAAGGACAGGGGTCCGCGAGCAGTACTTC CAISVGGRTGVREQYF - TRBJ2-7 TRBD1 16 TRBV10-3
TGTGCCAGCAGCCGATGGACTAGCGAAACCGGGGAGCTGTTTTTT CASSRWTSETGELFF - TRBJ2-2 TRBD2 15 TRBV5-4
TGTGCCACCAGCAGTAACAGGGTCGGGAATTCACCCCTCCACTTT CATSSNRVGNSPLHF - TRBJ1-6 - 15 TRBV15
TGTGCCAGCAGCCAAGCCGGGCAGGGAGGGTCACCCCTCCACTTT CASSQAGQGGSPLHF - TRBJ1-6 - 15 TRBV14
TGTGCCAGCAGATCCGGGGACAGGGGAACCAATCAGCCCCAGCATTTT CASRSGDRGTNQPQHF - TRBJ1-5 TRBD1 16 TRBV19
TGTGCCAGCAGCTTGAGCAGGGTTCGTGAAAAACTGTTTTTT CASSLSRVREKLFF - TRBJ1-4 - 14 TRBV5-6
TGCGCCAGCAGCCCGTGGGGAACGGGAGGGAGAGAGACCCAGTACTTC CASSPWGTGGRETQYF - TRBJ2-5 TRBD2 16 TRBV4-1
TGTGCCAGCAGCTTAAGGGACACAGGTGGGCAGTTCTTC CASSLRDTGGQFF - TRBJ2-1 - 13 TRBV7-2
TGTGCCAGCAGATACATCGCCGGGGAGCTGTTTTTT CASRYIAGELFF - TRBJ2-2 - 12 TRBV3-1/TRBV3-2
TGCAGCGTTCTGGGGGCGGGCGCTGAAGCTTTCTTT CSVLGAGAEAFF - TRBJ1-1 - 12 TRBV29-1
TGTGCCAGCAGTGAGCCGTTAGCGGGAGAGTGGAAAGAGACCCAGTACTTC CASSEPLAGEWKETQYF once TRBJ2-5 TRBD2 17 TRBV25-1
TGTGCCAGCACCACGGACAGGGTCCCCTATGGCTACACCTTC CASTTDRVPYGYTF - TRBJ1-2 TRBD1 14 TRBV5-4
TGTGCCAGCAGCTCCAGACAGGGGAGTTTAGAAGATACGCAGTATTTT CASSSRQGSLEDTQYF few TRBJ2-3 TRBD1 16 TRBV7-9
TGTGCCACCAGCAGAGATGGGGGACAGCTCAACGAGCAGTACTTC CATSRDGGQLNEQYF - TRBJ2-7 TRBD1 15 TRBV15
TGTGCCAGCAGTTTCACCGGGACAGGCCTAAATCGACTGTTTTTT CASSFTGTGLNRLFF - TRBJ1-4 TRBD1 15 TRBV28
TGCGCCAGCAGCCAAACATTGGGGGGCACCGGGGAGCTGTTTTTT CASSQTLGGTGELFF - TRBJ2-2 - 15 TRBV4-3
TGTGCCAGTAGGGGTGGGGCAGGGGGCGTGGAGACCCAGTACTTC CASRGGAGGVETQYF - TRBJ2-5 TRBD1 15 TRBV19
TGTGCCAGCAGTTCCCAAGCGGGGGAGTACAATGAGCAGTTCTTC CASSSQAGEYNEQFF - TRBJ2-1 TRBD2 15 TRBV6-5